The 23 T cell receptor beta chains reported below all come from one sample, sequenced in a study of T cell clones after liver transplantation. Clones were read by immunoSEQ multiplex PCR, and TCRdb kept only the in-frame ones, dropping some. The sample lists 75,000 to 95,000 clones, roughly 80% seen once, with roughly 2.8% in the top ten. The sequencing here drew on CD4+ T cells from blood, taken at the 22-month timepoint. The receptor set was obtained from a human patient who received a liver transplant. Part of the T cells may come from the graft donor.

The genes are TRBV2 and TRBJ2-4, with 10 bases that match TRBD2. Germline V lookup: CDR1 SNHLY, CDR2 FYNNEI. V lost 7 bases, J lost 5 bases, and 5 bases stayed unmatched. The CDR3 totals 14 residues. In DNA, the CDR3 is TGTGCCAGCAAGCTAGCGGGGGAAGAAAACATTCAGTACTTC. Translated, it gives CASKLAGEENIQYF. Filled out from reference TRBV2 and TRBJ2-4, the complete variable domain reads EPEVTQTPSHQVTQMGQEVILRCVPISNHLYFYWYRQILGQKVEFLVSFYNNEISEKSEIFDDQFSVERPDGSNFTLKIRSTKLEDSAMYFCASKLAGEENIQYFGAGTRLSVL.

This chain connects TRBV7-3 to TRBJ2-5; D is perhaps TRBD1 (6 bases). The CDR3 covers 14 residues. The germline CDR1 and CDR2 sequences are SGHTA and FQGTGA. The V and J ends lost 3 bases and 4 bases respectively, with 12 bases between them. The DNA of the CDR3 is TGTGCCAGCAGCTTCGGGACACCGAGAGAGACCCAGTACTTC. This translates into CASSFGTPRETQYF.

Comments on this clone: Other DNA sequences from this sample encode an identical CDR3 as well. This chain links TRBV5-1 with TRBJ2-7; TRBD1 agrees at 10 bases. The CDR3 is 14 amino acids. Germline assignment: CDR1 SGHRS and CDR2 YFSETQ. The trim removed 4 bases at V and 2 bases at J, leaving 3 bases unmatched. DNA of the CDR3: TGCGCCAGCAGCATCGGACAGGGGGCCTACGAGCAGTACTTC. Its translation: CASSIGQGAYEQYF.

The chain joins TRBV7-9 to TRBJ2-2; the match to TRBD1 covers 10 bases. V was pared by 5 bases and J by 6 bases, with 6 bases of the junction left unmatched. This CDR3 has 15 amino acids. Germline V gene sequence: CDR1 SEHNR, CDR2 FQNEAQ (reference sequence). Here the CDR3 reads CASSLRDRGPGELFF. In DNA, the CDR3 is TGTGCCAGCAGCCTCCGGGACAGGGGTCCCGGGGAGCTGTTTTTT.

The V gene is TRBV7-8, the J gene TRBJ2-7; D may be TRBD1 (5 bases). The CDR3 is 13 residues long. The ends were cut back, 2 bases at V and 2 bases at J, with 7 bases in the middle. The germline CDR1 and CDR2 sequences are SGHVS and FQNEAQ. This chain's CDR3 is CASSLPGPYEQYF. CDR3 coding DNA: TGTGCCAGCAGCTTACCAGGGCCCTACGAGCAGTACTTC.

The chain recombines TRBV5-5 with TRBJ2-5, with D hard to call. The germline V gene has CDR1 SGHKS and CDR2 YYEKEE (reference sequence). The CDR3 runs to 11 residues. V lost 5 bases and J 1 base, leaving 3 bases between the germline ends. The CDR3 bases are TGTGCCAGCAGTCTCCAAGAGACCCAGTACTTC. Its translation: CASSLQETQYF.

The genes are TRBV6-1 and TRBJ1-1; D might be TRBD1 (6 bases). Trimming removed 4 bases at V and 4 bases at J, with 16 bases between. This CDR3 is built from 15 residues. CDR1 is MNHNS, CDR2 SASEGT, per germline. The DNA of the CDR3 is TGTGCCAGCAGTGCCCGGCTTGGGGGCGTCACTGAAGCTTTCTTT. Its protein is CASSARLGGVTEAFF.

About this clone: Germline is not matched at one junction end, which may reflect a read error. The chain links TRBV5-1 to TRBJ1-1; D gene uncertain. CDR3 length: 14 residues. Looked up from germline, CDR1 is SGHRS and CDR2 is YFSETQ. The CDR3 sequence: CASSKRGVNTEAFF. CDR3 nucleotide sequence: TGCGCCAGCAGCAAACGTGGGGTGAATACTGAAGCTTTCTTT.

This clone was counted only a few times. The gene calls are TRBV2 and TRBJ1-2, with 10 bases that match TRBD1. CDR3 size: 13 residues. In germline, CDR1 is SNHLY, CDR2 FYNNEI. V lost 6 bases to trimming and J lost 7 bases; unmatched junction nucleotides: 5. The CDR3 DNA sequence: TGTGCCAGCAGCTCGGGACAGGGGCTTGGCTACACCTTC. This gives the protein CASSSGQGLGYTF. Combining the CDR3 with reference TRBV2 and TRBJ1-2 gives the whole variable domain EPEVTQTPSHQVTQMGQEVILRCVPISNHLYFYWYRQILGQKVEFLVSFYNNEISEKSEIFDDQFSVERPDGSNFTLKIRSTKLEDSAMYFCASSSGQGLGYTFGSGTRLTVV.

The chain uses TRBV5-1 and TRBJ2-3, with a possible D match to TRBD2 (5 bases). Germline V gene sequence: CDR1 SGHRS, CDR2 YFSETQ. Trimming took 0 bases from V and 4 from J, leaving 12 bases between them. CDR3 length equals 15 residues. DNA for the CDR3: TGCGCCAGCAGCTTGGCGGGGTTCGGCGCAGATACGCAGTATTTT. It is translated as CASSLAGFGADTQYF.

This rearrangement joins TRBV5-6 to TRBJ2-7, with 10 bases fitting TRBD1. Losses at the gene ends were 4 bases for V and 6 bases for J; bases not matched to a gene: 4. The CDR3 consists of 13 residues. Germline V gives CDR1 SGHDT, CDR2 YYEEEE. CDR3 amino acids: CASSGTGVREQYF. DNA for the CDR3: TGTGCCAGCAGCGGGACAGGGGTTCGCGAGCAGTACTTC.

This clone was counted a few times. V gene TRBV9 combines with J gene TRBJ2-2; no firm D call. This CDR3 is 15 amino acids long. Trimming cost V 3 bases and J 4 bases, with 13 bases left between them. Germline CDR1 is SGDLS and CDR2 is YYNGEE. The CDR3 loop is CASSEEGPGTGELFF. As DNA, the CDR3 is TGTGCCAGCAGCGAGGAAGGGCCGGGCACCGGGGAGCTGTTTTTT. The full variable domain, rest sourced from reference TRBV9 and TRBJ2-2, is DSGVTQTPKHLITATGQRVTLRCSPRSGDLSVYWYQQSLDQGLQFLIQYYNGEERAKGNILERFSAQQFPDLHSELNLSSLELGDSALYFCASSEEGPGTGELFFGEGSRLTVL.

The V call is TRBV9, the J call TRBJ2-7; the D gene is possibly TRBD2 (5 bases). The CDR3 sequence is 14 residues long. V dropped 2 bases and J dropped 6 bases, with 15 bases sitting between them. Germline V lookup: CDR1 SGDLS, CDR2 YYNGEE. CDR3 sequence reads: CASSVTGTGSEQYF. The DNA for the CDR3 is TGTGCCAGCAGCGTCACCGGCACGGGGTCCGAGCAGTACTTC.

Concerning this clone: The junction differs from germline at one of its ends, possibly a read error. This chain uses TRBV5-1 with TRBJ2-3; D might be TRBD1 (5 bases). Germline V gene lookup returns CDR1 SGHRS and CDR2 YFSETQ. This CDR3 contains 16 residues. The CDR3 spells CASSLADNTGTDTQYF. The CDR3 nucleotides read TGCGCCAGCAGTTTGGCGGACAATACAGGCACAGATACGCAGTATTTT.

This sequence joins TRBV10-3 and TRBJ2-7; 9 nucleotides align to TRBD2. Germline CDR1 ENHRY, CDR2 SYGVKD. V was pared by 8 bases and J by 6 bases, with 11 bases of the junction left unmatched. The CDR3 length is 14 residues. CDR3 region: CAISVAGDKGEQYF. CDR3 in DNA: TGTGCCATCTCCGTAGCGGGAGATAAGGGCGAGCAGTACTTC.

The rearrangement links TRBV5-4 to TRBJ2-7; D is perhaps TRBD1 (6 bases). The CDR3 totals 12 residues. Per germline, CDR1 SGHNT and CDR2 YYREEE (reference sequence). Trimming took 4 bases from V and 7 from J, leaving 12 bases between them. CDR3 DNA sequence: TGTGCCAGCAGCCCAGGGGCCAGGGAGCAGTACTTC. Amino acids: CASSPGAREQYF.

This rearrangement joins TRBV10-3 to TRBJ1-2; 9 bases map to TRBD1. The CDR3 is 14 amino acids. J was trimmed by 4 bases and V by 6 bases; bases with no gene match: 6. CDR1 and CDR2 from the germline V gene are ENHRY and SYGVKD. In nucleotides, the CDR3 is TGTGCCATCAGGGATGACAGGGGGGGCTATGGCTACACCTTC. Translated: CAIRDDRGGYGYTF.

The chain employs TRBV5-6 and TRBJ2-5; D is unresolved. The tail of the sequence fits TRBJ2-7 better, so the J call may be wrong. This CDR3 has 11 residues. From germline, CDR1 is SGHDT and CDR2 YYEEEE. The CDR3 reads CASSRSLEQYF. CDR3 coding DNA: TGTGCCAGCAGCCGATCTCTCGAGCAGTACTTC.

The genes are TRBV27 and TRBJ2-3; D gene ambiguous. The CDR3 covers 13 residues. V lost 5 bases and J 4 bases, leaving 10 bases between the germline ends. The germline gives CDR1 MNHEY, CDR2 SMNVEV (reference sequence). CDR3 in DNA: TGTGCCAGCAGTCACTCTCCAGCAGATACGCAGTATTTT. Encoded protein: CASSHSPADTQYF.

V is TRBV6-6 and J is TRBJ2-7; D is unclear. The germline gives CDR1 MNHNY, CDR2 SVGAGI (reference sequence). There are 11 residues in the CDR3. V was clipped by 7 bases and J by 4 bases, with 8 bases between them. The CDR3 nucleotides are TGTGCCAGCAAGGGTTTATACGAGCAGTACTTC. This sequence encodes CASKGLYEQYF.

The table lists this clone with a count of one. The rearrangement joins TRBV7-3 to TRBJ2-5; 7 positions match TRBD2. Losses at the gene ends were 6 bases for V and 2 bases for J; bases not matched to a gene: 9. The CDR3 consists of 15 residues. The germline gives CDR1 SGHTA, CDR2 FQGTGA. The DNA for the CDR3 is TGTGCCAGCAGTATCCAAAGAGCGGGACAAGAGACCCAGTACTTC. It yields the protein CASSIQRAGQETQYF.

This rearrangement joins TRBV19 to TRBJ1-2; D is unresolved. This CDR3 comprises 12 residues. CDR1 and CDR2 from the germline V gene are LNHDA and SQIVND (reference sequence). Deletions cut 3 bases from V and 8 bases from J, with 10 bases between. In DNA, the CDR3 is TGTGCCAGTAGTATCCCCTTTCGGGGCTACACCTTC. Translation: CASSIPFRGYTF.

The chain uses TRBV5-4 and TRBJ1-1; D remains ambiguous. The CDR3 covers 17 residues. Looked up from germline, CDR1 is SGHNT and CDR2 is YYREEE (reference sequence). The ends were cut back, 4 bases at V and 3 bases at J, with 22 bases in the middle. DNA of the CDR3: TGTGCCAGCAGCCAGCAATACGGACTGCGCGTCGACACTGAAGCTTTCTTT. Amino acid sequence: CASSQQYGLRVDTEAFF.